One and the same sample provided the 13 T cell receptor beta chains below, sequenced in a study of Tregs in tolerant kidney transplant recipients. Libraries were prepared by immunoSEQ multiplex PCR; TCRdb keeps only in-frame clonotypes and omits some of them. The table lists 100,000 to 120,000 clones, 90% of them singletons, with approximately 0.34% in the top ten. Sequencing used CD4+ T cells from blood, obtained before the transplant. These receptors were obtained from a human donor who received a combined kidney and bone marrow transplant.

The chain combines TRBV7-6 with TRBJ1-5; perhaps TRBD1 as D (6 bases). This CDR3 contains 14 residues. V shed 5 bases and J shed 6 bases, with 14 bases lying between them. CDR1 and CDR2 from the germline V gene are SGHVS and FNYEAQ. The CDR3 reads CASSTGQSGQPQHF. In DNA form, the CDR3 reads TGTGCCAGCAGCACAGGACAGTCTGGTCAGCCCCAGCATTTT. Combining the CDR3 with reference TRBV7-6 and TRBJ1-5 gives the whole variable domain GAGVSQSPRYKVTKRGQDVALRCDPISGHVSLYWYRQALGQGPEFLTYFNYEAQQDKSGLPNDRFSAERPEGSISTLTIQRTEQRDSAMYRCASSTGQSGQPQHFGDGTRLSIL.

The chain joins TRBV29-1 to TRBJ1-1, with TRBD1 as a possible D gene (6 bases). The CDR3 runs to 11 residues. From germline, CDR1 is SQVTM and CDR2 ANQGSEA. V dropped 6 bases and J dropped 5 bases, with 10 bases sitting between them. CDR3 loop: CSVQGGTEAFF. The DNA for the CDR3 is TGCAGCGTACAGGGTGGAACTGAAGCTTTCTTT.

This chain connects TRBV30 to TRBJ2-7, with 9 positions matching TRBD2. The CDR3 is 15 amino acids. Trimming cost V 4 bases and J 6 bases; bases outside gene matches: 13. CDR1 GTSNPN and CDR2 SVGIG come from the germline V gene (reference sequence). CDR3 in amino acids: CAWTIPGGRAAEQYF. CDR3 bases: TGTGCCTGGACCATCCCCGGCGGGAGGGCCGCCGAGCAGTACTTC.

V gene TRBV6-1 combines with J gene TRBJ2-5, with TRBD2 as a possible D gene (5 bases). The CDR3 sequence is 13 residues long. Trimming took off 4 bases at V and 1 base at J, with 7 bases between the two ends. Germline V gene data show CDR1 as MNHNS and CDR2 as SASEGT. CDR3 nucleotide sequence: TGTGCCAGCAGTGGAGGACTCCAAGAGACCCAGTACTTC. It encodes CASSGGLQETQYF.

The rearrangement links TRBV4-3 to TRBJ1-4, with 7 nucleotides matching TRBD1. The CDR3 is made up of 18 amino acids. The junction had 12 bases not matched to a gene; V was cut back by 4 bases and J by 1 base. The germline V gene has CDR1 LGHNA and CDR2 YSLEER. The CDR3 nucleotides read TGCGCCAGCAGCCCGACAGGGATAAGGGTAGAAACTAATGAAAAACTGTTTTTT. It codes for CASSPTGIRVETNEKLFF.

The gene calls are TRBV12-5 and TRBJ1-1; no firm D call. Germline V lookup: CDR1 LGHNT, CDR2 FRNRAP. There are 14 residues in the CDR3. Trimming cost V 6 bases and J 1 base, with 12 bases left between them. The CDR3 coding sequence is TGTGCTAGTGGCTCCTCGACTGCGAACACTGAAGCTTTCTTT. Translated: CASGSSTANTEAFF.

The chain combines TRBV27 with TRBJ1-4; tentative D call: TRBD1 (5 bases). The CDR3 contains 15 residues. Trimming stripped 7 bases from V and 2 bases from J, with 14 bases between. Per germline, CDR1 MNHEY and CDR2 SMNVEV (reference sequence). CDR3 nucleotides: TGTGCCAGCACCAAGGGGCTGGGGACTAATGAAAAACTGTTTTTT. It specifies CASTKGLGTNEKLFF.

On this clone: This specimen includes other DNA sequences encoding the same CDR3. The chain uses TRBV18 and TRBJ1-2; TRBD1 might be the D (6 bases). Looked up from germline, CDR1 is KGHSH and CDR2 is LQKENI. V gave up 3 bases and J gave up 2 bases, with 7 bases separating them. CDR3 length equals 13 residues. CDR3 sequence: CASSPQGNYGYTF. For the CDR3, the DNA is TGTGCCAGCTCACCGCAGGGGAACTATGGCTACACCTTC.

V gene TRBV4-1 combines with J gene TRBJ2-5, with 9 bases that match TRBD2. This CDR3 spans 18 amino acids. CDR1 MGHRA and CDR2 YSYEKL come from the germline V gene. With 3 bases clipped from V and 4 bases from J, the junction kept 15 bases outside the gene matches. CDR3 nucleotides: TGCGCCAGCAGCCAGACGGTCGTGCGGGGGGGTATGGGAGAGACCCAGTACTTC. It codes for CASSQTVVRGGMGETQYF.

This clone was recorded once. The chain couples TRBV28 to TRBJ1-1; D ambiguous. Per germline, CDR1 MDHEN and CDR2 SYDVKM. The CDR3 length is 11 residues. V lost 8 bases and J lost 6, with 10 bases in between. DNA for the CDR3: TGTGCCAGCCGAGAGAGCTCTGAAGCTTTCTTT. Translating it yields CASRESSEAFF.

J is TRBJ1-4 and V is TRBV19, with a weak D call TRBD1 (5 bases). This CDR3 has 14 amino acids. CDR1 and CDR2 (germline): LNHDA, SQIVND (reference sequence). Trimming took off 6 bases at V and 5 bases at J, with 13 bases between the two ends. In DNA, the CDR3 is TGTGCCAGTAGAGAAACAGGAGACAATGAAAAACTGTTTTTT. Protein: CASRETGDNEKLFF. Together with reference TRBV19 and TRBJ1-4, the CDR3 gives the full variable domain: DGGITQSPKYLFRKEGQNVTLSCEQNLNHDAMYWYRQDPGQGLRLIYYSQIVNDFQKGDIAEGYSVSREKKESFPLTVTSAQKNPTAFYLCASRETGDNEKLFFGSGTQLSVL.

V is TRBV5-1 and J is TRBJ1-4, with D perhaps matching TRBD1 (6 bases). Trimming pared 4 bases from V and 10 bases from J, leaving 17 bases between. This CDR3 region has 14 residues. Germline CDR1 SGHRS, CDR2 YFSETQ. The CDR3 sequence is CASSPWAGAGKLFF. CDR3 DNA: TGCGCCAGCAGCCCATGGGCAGGGGCGGGAAAACTGTTTTTT.

This clone has only a few counts. The chain employs TRBV14 and TRBJ1-6; D gene ambiguous. Trimming stripped 0 bases from V and 10 bases from J, with 7 bases between. CDR1 and CDR2 from the germline V gene are SGHDN and FVKESK. There are 13 residues in the CDR3. The CDR3, as DNA: TGTGCCAGCAGCCAAGAGGCTTGGTCACCCCTCCACTTT. Amino acid sequence: CASSQEAWSPLHF.